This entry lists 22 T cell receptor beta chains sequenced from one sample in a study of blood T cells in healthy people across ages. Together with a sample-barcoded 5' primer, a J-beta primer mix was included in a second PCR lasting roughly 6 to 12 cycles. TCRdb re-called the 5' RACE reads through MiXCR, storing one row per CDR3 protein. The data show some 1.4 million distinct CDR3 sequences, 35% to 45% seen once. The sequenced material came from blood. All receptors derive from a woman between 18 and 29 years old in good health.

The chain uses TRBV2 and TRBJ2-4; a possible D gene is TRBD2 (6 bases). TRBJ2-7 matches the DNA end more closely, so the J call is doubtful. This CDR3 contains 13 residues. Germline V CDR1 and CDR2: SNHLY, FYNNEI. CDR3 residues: CASRGTYWGEQYF. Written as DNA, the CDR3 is TGTGCGAGCCGCGGGACGTACTGGGGCGAGCAGTACTTC.

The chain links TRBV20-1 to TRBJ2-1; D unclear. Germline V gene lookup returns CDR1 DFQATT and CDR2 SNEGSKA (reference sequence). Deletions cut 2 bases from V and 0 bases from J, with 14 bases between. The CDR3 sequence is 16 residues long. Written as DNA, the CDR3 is TGCAGTGCTAGATCATCCAGCCAGAACTCCTACAATGAGCAGTTCTTC. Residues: CSARSSSQNSYNEQFF.

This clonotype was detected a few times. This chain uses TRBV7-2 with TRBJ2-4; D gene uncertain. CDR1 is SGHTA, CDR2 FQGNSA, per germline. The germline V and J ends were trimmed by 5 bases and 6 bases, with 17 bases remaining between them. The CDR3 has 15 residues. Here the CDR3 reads CASSTFSEVGNIQYF. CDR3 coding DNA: TGTGCCAGCAGCACCTTTTCCGAGGTGGGAAACATTCAGTACTTC.

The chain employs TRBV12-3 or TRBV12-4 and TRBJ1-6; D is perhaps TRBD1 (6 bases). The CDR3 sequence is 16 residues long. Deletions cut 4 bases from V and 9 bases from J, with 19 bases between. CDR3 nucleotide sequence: TGTGCCAGCAGTTCCGACCCACAGGGCTCCCCTTCACCCCTCCACTTT. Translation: CASSSDPQGSPSPLHF.

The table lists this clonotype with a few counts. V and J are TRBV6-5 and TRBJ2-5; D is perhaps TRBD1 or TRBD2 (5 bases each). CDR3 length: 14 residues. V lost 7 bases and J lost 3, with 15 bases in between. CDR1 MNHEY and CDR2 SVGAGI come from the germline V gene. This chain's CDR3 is CASKRGIGKETQYF. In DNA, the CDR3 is TGTGCCAGCAAGAGGGGTATAGGTAAAGAGACCCAGTACTTC.

DNA for the CDR3: TGTGCCACCATCCGACAGCAACCCTACAATGAGCAGTTCTTC. It is translated as CATIRQQPYNEQFF. V gene TRBV24-1 combines with J gene TRBJ2-1; D perhaps matches TRBD1 (5 bases). Trimming stripped 8 bases from V and 2 bases from J, with 12 bases between. Germline assignment: CDR1 KGHDR and CDR2 SFDVKD. The CDR3 runs to 14 residues.

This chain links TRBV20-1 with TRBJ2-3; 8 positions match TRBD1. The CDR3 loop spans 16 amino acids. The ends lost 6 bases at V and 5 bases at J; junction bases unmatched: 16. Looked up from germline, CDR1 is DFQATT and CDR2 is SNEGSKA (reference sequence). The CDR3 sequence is CSAKITGGSAVDTQYF. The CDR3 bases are TGCAGTGCCAAGATTACAGGGGGATCTGCAGTAGATACGCAGTATTTT.

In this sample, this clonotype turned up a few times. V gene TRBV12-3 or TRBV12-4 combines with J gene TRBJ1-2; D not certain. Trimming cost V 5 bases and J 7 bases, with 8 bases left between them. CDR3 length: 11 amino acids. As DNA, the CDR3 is TGTGCCAGCAGTCGAAGCTTTGGCTACACCTTC. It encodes CASSRSFGYTF.

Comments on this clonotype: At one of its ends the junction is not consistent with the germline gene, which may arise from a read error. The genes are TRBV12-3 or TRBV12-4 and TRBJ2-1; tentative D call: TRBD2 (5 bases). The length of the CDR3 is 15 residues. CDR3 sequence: CASSLLEKFGNERFF. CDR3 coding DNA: TGTGCCAGCAGCCTACTAGAGAAATTTGGCAATGAGCGGTTCTTC.

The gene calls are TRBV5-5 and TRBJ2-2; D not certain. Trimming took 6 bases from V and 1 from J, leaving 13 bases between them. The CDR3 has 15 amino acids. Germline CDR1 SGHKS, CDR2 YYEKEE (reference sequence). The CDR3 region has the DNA TGTGCCAGCACCGGAGCAGCGCTGAACACCGGGGAGCTGTTTTTT. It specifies CASTGAALNTGELFF.

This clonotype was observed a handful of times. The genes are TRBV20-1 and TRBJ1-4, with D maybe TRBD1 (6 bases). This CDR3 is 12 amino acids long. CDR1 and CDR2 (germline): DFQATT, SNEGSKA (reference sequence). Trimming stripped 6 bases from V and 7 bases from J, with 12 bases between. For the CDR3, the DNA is TGCAGTGCAGCGGGGGCACCTGAAAAACTGTTTTTT. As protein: CSAAGAPEKLFF.

The DNA for the CDR3 is TGCGCCAGCAGCTTGGGTTTCGGGGCCCACACAGATACGCAGTATTTT. Translating gives CASSLGFGAHTDTQYF. J is TRBJ2-3 and V is TRBV5-1; perhaps D is TRBD1 or TRBD2 (5 bases each). The CDR3 runs to 16 residues. Trimming took off 0 bases at V and 2 bases at J, with 13 bases between the two ends. CDR1 and CDR2 from the germline V gene are SGHRS and YFSETQ.

DNA of the CDR3: TGTGCCAGCAGTTTTCAAGGGAGCGGGGGGGAGACCTACGAGCAGTACTTC. Its translation is CASSFQGSGGETYEQYF. The chain links TRBV6-5 to TRBJ2-7, with TRBD2 matching over 10 bases. The germline CDR1 and CDR2 sequences are MNHEY and SVGAGI. V gave up 4 bases and J gave up 2 bases; unmatched junction bases: 11. The CDR3 totals 17 residues.

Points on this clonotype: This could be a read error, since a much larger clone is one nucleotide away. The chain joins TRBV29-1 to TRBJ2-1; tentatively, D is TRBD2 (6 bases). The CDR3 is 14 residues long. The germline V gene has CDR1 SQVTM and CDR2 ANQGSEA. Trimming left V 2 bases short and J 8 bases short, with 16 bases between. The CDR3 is CSVERGGGNDEQFF. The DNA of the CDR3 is TGCAGCGTTGAAAGGGGTGGCGGGAATGATGAGCAGTTCTTC.

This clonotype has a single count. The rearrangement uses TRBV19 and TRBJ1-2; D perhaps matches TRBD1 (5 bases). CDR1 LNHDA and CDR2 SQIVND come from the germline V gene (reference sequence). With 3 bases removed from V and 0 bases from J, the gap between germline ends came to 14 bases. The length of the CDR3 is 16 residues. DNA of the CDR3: TGTGCCAGTAGTATGTCATCGGGGCGAGCTAACTATGGCTACACCTTC. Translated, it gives CASSMSSGRANYGYTF. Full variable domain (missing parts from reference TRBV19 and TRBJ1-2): DGGITQSPKYLFRKEGQNVTLSCEQNLNHDAMYWYRQDPGQGLRLIYYSQIVNDFQKGDIAEGYSVSREKKESFPLTVTSAQKNPTAFYLCASSMSSGRANYGYTFGSGTRLTVV.

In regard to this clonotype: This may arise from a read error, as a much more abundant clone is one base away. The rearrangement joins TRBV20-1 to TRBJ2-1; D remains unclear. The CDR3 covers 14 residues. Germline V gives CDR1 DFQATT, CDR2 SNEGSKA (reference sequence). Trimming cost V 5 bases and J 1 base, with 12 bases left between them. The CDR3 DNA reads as TGCAGTGCTGAAAGAGAGTTGTCCTACAATGAGCAGTTCTTC. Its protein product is CSAERELSYNEQFF.

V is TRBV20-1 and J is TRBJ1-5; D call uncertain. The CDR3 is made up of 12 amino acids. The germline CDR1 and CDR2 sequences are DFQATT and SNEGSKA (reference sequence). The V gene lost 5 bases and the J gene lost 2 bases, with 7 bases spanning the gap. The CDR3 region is CSAPRGNQPQHF. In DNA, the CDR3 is TGCAGTGCTCCGAGGGGCAATCAGCCCCAGCATTTT.

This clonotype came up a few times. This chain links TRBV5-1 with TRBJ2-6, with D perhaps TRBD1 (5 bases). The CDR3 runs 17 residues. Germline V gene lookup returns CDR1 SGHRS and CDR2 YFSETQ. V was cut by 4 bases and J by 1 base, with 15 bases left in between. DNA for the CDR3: TGCGCCAGCAGCACCCCGACAGACCCTTCTGGGGCCAACGTCCTGACTTTC. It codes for CASSTPTDPSGANVLTF.

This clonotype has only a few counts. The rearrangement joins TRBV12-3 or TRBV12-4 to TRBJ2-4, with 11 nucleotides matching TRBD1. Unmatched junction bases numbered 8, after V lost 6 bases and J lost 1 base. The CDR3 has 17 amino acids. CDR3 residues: CASSRTGGGYAKNIQYF. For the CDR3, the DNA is TGTGCCAGCAGCCGGACAGGGGGCGGATATGCCAAAAACATTCAGTACTTC.

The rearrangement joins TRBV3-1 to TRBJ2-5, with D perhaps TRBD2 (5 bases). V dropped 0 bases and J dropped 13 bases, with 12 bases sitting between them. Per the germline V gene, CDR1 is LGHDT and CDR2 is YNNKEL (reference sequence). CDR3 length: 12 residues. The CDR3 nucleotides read TGTGCCAGCAGCCAAGATCTGAGGGTACGGTACTTC. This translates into CASSQDLRVRYF.

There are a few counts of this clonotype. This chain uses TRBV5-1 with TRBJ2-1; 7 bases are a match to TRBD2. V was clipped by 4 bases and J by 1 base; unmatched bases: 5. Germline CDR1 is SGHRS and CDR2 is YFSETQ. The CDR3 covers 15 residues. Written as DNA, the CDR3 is TGCGCCAGCAGCCCCGGGACTACTTCCTACAATGAGCAGTTCTTC. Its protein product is CASSPGTTSYNEQFF.

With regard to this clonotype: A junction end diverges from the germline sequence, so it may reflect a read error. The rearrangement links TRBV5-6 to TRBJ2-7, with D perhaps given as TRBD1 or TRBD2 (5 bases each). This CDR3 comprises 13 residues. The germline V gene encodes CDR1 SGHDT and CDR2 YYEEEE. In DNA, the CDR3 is TGTGCCAGCAACTATGGGACCTTATACGGGCAGTACTTC. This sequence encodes CASNYGTLYGQYF.